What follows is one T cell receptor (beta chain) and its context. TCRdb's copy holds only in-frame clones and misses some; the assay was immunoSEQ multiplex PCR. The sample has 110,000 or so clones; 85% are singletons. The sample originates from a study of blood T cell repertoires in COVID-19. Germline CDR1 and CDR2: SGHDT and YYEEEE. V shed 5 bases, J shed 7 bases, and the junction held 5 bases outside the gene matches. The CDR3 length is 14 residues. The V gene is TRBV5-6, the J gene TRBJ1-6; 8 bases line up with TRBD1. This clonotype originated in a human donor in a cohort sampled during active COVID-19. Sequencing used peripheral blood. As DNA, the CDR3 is TGTGCCAGCAGTTCGGGACAGGTAAATTCACCCCTCCACTTT. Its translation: CASSSGQVNSPLHF.